The 16 T cell receptor beta chains below come from one sample, sequenced in a study of T-cell reconstitution after alpha-beta-depleted transplantation in children. TCRbeta library preparation incorporated unique molecular identifiers. TCRdb reprocessed the PCR reads with MiXCR, giving one entry per CDR3 protein. The data contain approximately 200,000 distinct CDR3 sequences, just over 14% of them seen just once; the ten biggest clones take up over 10%. The input for sequencing was PBMCs from the stem cell graft donor, taken from the stem cell graft. Receptors were obtained from a human donor who donated a stem cell graft to a child with acute lymphoblastic leukemia.

This clonotype was recorded many times. The chain carries TRBV20-1 and TRBJ2-1; 11 bases line up with TRBD2. V trimming: 3 bases; J trimming: 7 bases; junction bases outside the gene matches: 8. The CDR3 is 15 amino acids. The germline V gene encodes CDR1 DFQATT and CDR2 SNEGSKA (reference sequence). The CDR3 DNA sequence: TGCAGTGCTAGTGGACTAGCGGGCGAGCGTAATGAGCAGTTCTTC. The encoded protein is CSASGLAGERNEQFF.

This clonotype was counted at least ten times. J is TRBJ2-2 and V is TRBV6-5, with 9 bases matching TRBD1. CDR1 and CDR2 (germline): MNHEY, SVGAGI. CDR3 length: 17 residues. Trimming at V came to 1 base and at J to 5 bases, leaving 8 bases not matched to a gene. As DNA, the CDR3 is TGTGCCAGCAGTTACTGGTTGGGACAGGGTGGGACCGGGGAGCTGTTTTTT. Translating gives CASSYWLGQGGTGELFF.

The chain uses TRBV18 and TRBJ1-1; D not certain. The CDR3 is made up of 14 amino acids. CDR1 KGHSH and CDR2 LQKENI come from the germline V gene. The V gene lost 2 bases and the J gene lost 1 base, with 8 bases spanning the gap. This CDR3 is CASSPLRGNTEAFF. CDR3 nucleotide sequence: TGTGCCAGCTCACCATTACGGGGGAACACTGAAGCTTTCTTT.

This clonotype was counted ten times or more. The V call is TRBV20-1, the J call TRBJ2-1; 12 bases match TRBD2. With 3 bases clipped from V and 10 bases from J, the junction kept 16 bases outside the gene matches. The V gene's germline CDR1 is DFQATT and CDR2 SNEGSKA (reference sequence). This CDR3 contains 17 residues. The CDR3 reads CSASTLGRLAGAREQFF. The CDR3 DNA reads as TGCAGTGCTAGTACCCTCGGTAGACTAGCGGGAGCTAGGGAGCAGTTCTTC.

This clonotype was found many times. V and J are TRBV7-9 and TRBJ1-1, with D uncertain. This CDR3 region has 16 residues. The germline V gene encodes CDR1 SEHNR and CDR2 FQNEAQ (reference sequence). V lost 5 bases and J lost 1, with 17 bases in between. CDR3 nucleotide sequence: TGTGCCAGCAGCCTATCCCGAGTCGGGTGGAACACTGAAGCTTTCTTT. Residues: CASSLSRVGWNTEAFF.

This clonotype was detected many times. This chain joins TRBV21-1 and TRBJ1-5. TRBV21-1 is given as a pseudogene. The CDR3 length is 16 residues. The CDR3 region is CASSKRDITPNQPQHF. The CDR3 DNA follows: TGTGCCAGCAGCAAGCGAGACATCACCCCGAATCAGCCCCAGCATTTT.

The table lists this clonotype with many counts. The chain uses TRBV27 and TRBJ2-1; D gene ambiguous. Germline CDR1 MNHEY, CDR2 SMNVEV (reference sequence). V was cut by 3 bases and J by 7 bases, with 13 bases left in between. This CDR3 has 14 residues. DNA of the CDR3: TGTGCCAGCAGTTTGAAAACTATTCGGAATGAGCAGTTCTTC. As protein: CASSLKTIRNEQFF.

This clonotype is termed large (0.1 to 1%). CDR3 protein: CASALGAYNEQFF. For the CDR3, the DNA is TGTGCCAGCGCATTGGGAGCCTACAATGAGCAGTTCTTC. This rearrangement joins TRBV12-3 or TRBV12-4 to TRBJ2-1; a weak D match, TRBD2 (5 bases). V dropped 8 bases and J dropped 2 bases, with 10 bases sitting between them. CDR3 length: 13 amino acids.

The gene calls are TRBV6-1 and TRBJ1-2; D remains unclear. V was pared by 4 bases and J by 0 bases, with 24 bases between. The CDR3 contains 19 residues. Germline V CDR1 and CDR2: MNHNS, SASEGT. The CDR3 region has the DNA TGTGCCAGCAGTGCAGCACCGCCTTCGGATAGGTTTGCTAACTATGGCTACACCTTC. Its translation is CASSAAPPSDRFANYGYTF.

This clonotype was seen at least ten times. The chain uses TRBV5-1 and TRBJ2-1; no definite D call. V was pared by 4 bases and J by 9 bases, with 14 bases between. The CDR3 contains 13 residues. Germline assignment: CDR1 SGHRS and CDR2 YFSETQ. CDR3: CASSEALGGEQFF. As DNA, the CDR3 is TGCGCCAGCAGCGAGGCATTAGGTGGTGAGCAGTTCTTC.

This clonotype was found many times. The chain recombines TRBV11-2 with TRBJ1-6; D is ambiguous. CDR1 is SGHAT, CDR2 FQNNGV, per germline. The CDR3 spans 14 residues. V dropped 5 bases and J dropped 3 bases, with 8 bases sitting between them. This chain's CDR3 is CASSPGIYNSPLHF. The DNA for the CDR3 is TGTGCCAGCAGCCCGGGAATCTATAATTCACCCCTCCACTTT.

This clonotype came up many times. The chain is built from TRBV10-2 and TRBJ2-1; D is unclear. Per the germline V gene, CDR1 is WSHSY and CDR2 is SAAADI. CDR3 length: 15 residues. V lost 6 bases and J lost 0, with 12 bases in between. CDR3 in DNA: TGCGCCAGCAGGACCCGTTTTGCCTCCTACAATGAGCAGTTCTTC. As protein: CASRTRFASYNEQFF.

This clonotype was observed at least ten times. The chain has TRBV7-2 and TRBJ2-3; 7 bases line up with TRBD2. CDR1 is SGHTA, CDR2 FQGNSA, per germline. The CDR3 runs to 14 residues. Unmatched junction bases numbered 7, after V lost 7 bases and J lost 3 bases. Here the CDR3 DNA reads TGTGCCAGCAAACTGGGGGGGGTTACAGATACGCAGTATTTT. This gives the protein CASKLGGVTDTQYF.

CDR3 sequence reads: CASSWGTSGVEETQYF. As DNA, the CDR3 is TGCGCCAGCAGCTGGGGGACTAGCGGGGTAGAAGAGACCCAGTACTTC. The genes are TRBV5-1 and TRBJ2-5, with TRBD2 matching 13 bases. This CDR3 comprises 16 residues. Unmatched junction bases numbered 5, after V lost 3 bases and J lost 3 bases. Germline V gives CDR1 SGHRS, CDR2 YFSETQ. The full variable domain, rest sourced from reference TRBV5-1 and TRBJ2-5, is KAGVTQTPRYLIKTRGQQVTLSCSPISGHRSVSWYQQTPGQGLQFLFEYFSETQRNKGNFPGRFSGRQFSNSRSEMNVSTLELGDSALYLCASSWGTSGVEETQYFGPGTRLLVL.

This clonotype was counted ten times or more. The chain employs TRBV5-1 and TRBJ2-3, with 9 positions matching TRBD2. Germline V gene lookup returns CDR1 SGHRS and CDR2 YFSETQ. The junction had 5 bases not matched to a gene; V was cut back by 3 bases and J by 0 bases. This CDR3 has 16 residues. This chain's CDR3 is CASSSASGASTDTQYF. CDR3 DNA sequence: TGCGCCAGCAGCTCCGCTAGCGGGGCTAGCACAGATACGCAGTATTTT.

This clonotype showed up many times. The V gene is TRBV12-3 or TRBV12-4, the J gene TRBJ2-1, with 10 bases that match TRBD2. CDR3 length: 15 amino acids. The V segment lost 3 bases and the J segment 6 bases; nucleotides outside the gene matches: 5. DNA of the CDR3: TGTGCCAGCAGTTTTGGGGTAGCGGGAGGCAATGAGCAGTTCTTC. This sequence encodes CASSFGVAGGNEQFF.